One sample yielded the 24 T cell receptor beta chains listed below, sequenced in a study of vaccination effects on CD4 cells after COVID-19. Their cognate antigens are unknown. TCRdb's copy holds only in-frame clones and misses some; the assay was immunoSEQ multiplex PCR. The sample holds tens of thousands of clones; roughly 80% are singletons and the top ten take 12%. Antigen-specific CD4+ T cell clonotypes were called by their expansion after viral peptide-pool culture in ViraFEST. At the end of less than 12 days of culture, CD4+ T cells were isolated. Having tested negative for nucleocapsid antibodies, the vaccine recipients showed no prior SARS-CoV-2 infection. Sequencing was performed on CD4+ T cells from PBMCs cultured with SARS-CoV-2 spike peptides, taken before COVID-19 vaccination. The receptors were sampled from a human donor who received a COVID-19 vaccine.

The CDR3 region has the DNA TGTGCCTGGAGAAACAGGGGGTCCTCTCTTTGGGGCATTCAGTACTTC. As protein: CAWRNRGSSLWGIQYF. The chain employs TRBV30 and TRBJ2-4, with 8 bases fitting TRBD1. The CDR3 loop spans 16 amino acids. V shed 3 bases and J 9 bases; nucleotides not matched to a gene: 16. CDR1 GTSNPN and CDR2 SVGIG come from the germline V gene (reference sequence).

The V and J genes are TRBV21-1 and TRBJ2-1; the table names TRBD2, a call not compared with the DNA. TRBV21-1 is designated a pseudogene. There are 15 residues in the CDR3. CDR3: CASSKGVRSYNEQFF. The CDR3 DNA follows: TGTGCCAGCAGCAAAGGGGTGCGGTCCTACAATGAGCAGTTCTTC.

The chain employs TRBV6-2 or TRBV6-3 and TRBJ1-2, with D maybe TRBD1 (5 bases). Germline V lookup: CDR1 MNHEY, CDR2 SVGEGT. Trimming stripped 2 bases from V and 4 bases from J, with 11 bases between. This CDR3 spans 14 amino acids. This chain's CDR3 is CASSYDRGPYGYTF. The CDR3 coding sequence is TGTGCCAGCAGTTACGATCGGGGACCCTATGGCTACACCTTC.

The gene calls are TRBV29-1 and TRBJ2-5; 9 bases agree with TRBD2. The V gene end was trimmed by 6 bases and the J gene end by 5 bases; junction bases not matched to a gene: 13. Germline loops: CDR1 SQVTM, CDR2 ANQGSEA. This CDR3 is built from 15 residues. The CDR3 sequence is CSVGGLAPTRETQYF. The CDR3 coding sequence is TGCAGCGTGGGGGGACTAGCCCCGACGAGGGAGACCCAGTACTTC.

The gene calls are TRBV4-3 and TRBJ2-3; D unresolved. Germline CDR1 reads LGHNA; CDR2 reads YSLEER. CDR3 length equals 14 residues. Trimming removed 0 bases at V and 6 bases at J, with 10 bases between. DNA for the CDR3: TGCGCCAGCAGCCAAGAAAGAGGCATCGATACGCAGTATTTT. The encoded protein is CASSQERGIDTQYF.

This clone was recorded only once. This chain connects TRBV6-5 to TRBJ2-2; tentatively, D is TRBD1 or TRBD2 (5 bases each). The CDR3 sequence is 15 residues long. The germline V gene encodes CDR1 MNHEY and CDR2 SVGAGI. V was clipped by 6 bases and J by 1 base, with 12 bases between them. DNA of the CDR3: TGTGCCAGCAGGAGGGCGCAGGGGAACACCGGGGAGCTGTTTTTT. Encoded protein: CASRRAQGNTGELFF.

The CDR3 DNA reads TGTGCCAGTAGGGGATCGGGACCGCCGAACACTGAAGCTTTCTTT. Translation: CASRGSGPPNTEAFF. This chain links TRBV19 with TRBJ1-1; TRBD1 is a possible D gene (5 bases). CDR3 size: 15 residues. The V end lost 6 bases, the J end lost 1 base, and 15 bases lay between the germline ends. Germline V gives CDR1 LNHDA, CDR2 SQIVND (reference sequence).

The J gene is TRBJ2-7, the V gene TRBV6-5, with TRBD2 matching over 9 bases. Trimming removed 10 bases from V and 4 bases from J; junction bases left unmatched: 11. The CDR3 loop spans 14 amino acids. Germline V gene sequence: CDR1 MNHEY, CDR2 SVGAGI. The CDR3 loop reads CATLRGGSGYEQYV. In DNA form, the CDR3 reads TGTGCCACCCTGCGGGGGGGCTCAGGGTACGAGCAGTACGTC.

CDR3 protein: CASSFTGVGYTF. As DNA, the CDR3 is TGTGCCAGCAGTTTCACCGGGGTTGGCTACACCTTC. The chain recombines TRBV12-3 or TRBV12-4 with TRBJ1-2; no clear D. The CDR3 is made up of 12 amino acids. The ends were cut back, 3 bases at V and 7 bases at J, with 9 bases in the middle.

V gene TRBV7-3 combines with J gene TRBJ2-2; TRBD1 agrees at 7 bases. V shed 6 bases, J shed 4 bases, and the junction held 5 bases outside the gene matches. Germline V gives CDR1 SGHTA, CDR2 FQGTGA. CDR3 size: 14 residues. The chain's CDR3 is CASRRDRATGELFF. CDR3 in DNA: TGTGCCAGCAGACGAGACAGGGCCACCGGGGAGCTGTTTTTT.

The chain employs TRBV5-8 and TRBJ2-3; D is ambiguous. The V gene's germline CDR1 is SGHTS and CDR2 YDEGEE. The V and J ends lost 7 bases and 2 bases respectively, with 17 bases between them. The CDR3 spans 15 residues. Written as DNA, the CDR3 is TGTGCCAGCCCCTCCGCGCTGGGATACACAGATACGCAGTATTTT. Translating it yields CASPSALGYTDTQYF.

V gene TRBV28 combines with J gene TRBJ2-1, with a possible D match to TRBD2 (6 bases). The CDR3 loop spans 16 amino acids. From germline, CDR1 is MDHEN and CDR2 SYDVKM. Trimming pared 3 bases from V and 1 base from J, leaving 13 bases between. The CDR3, as DNA: TGTGCCAGCAGTTTTTGGGGGGTACGGTCCTACAATGAGCAGTTCTTC. It yields the protein CASSFWGVRSYNEQFF.

This clone has just one count. The chain uses TRBV7-3 and TRBJ1-1; 8 positions agree with TRBD1. J was trimmed by 4 bases and V by 10 bases; bases with no gene match: 11. The germline gives CDR1 SGHTA, CDR2 FQGTGA. The CDR3 is 14 residues long. The CDR3 here is CATPPRTGTTEAFF. CDR3 DNA: TGTGCCACCCCCCCGAGGACAGGGACCACTGAAGCTTTCTTT.

This chain's CDR3 is CASSRRAGQNNSPLHF. The CDR3 DNA is TGTGCCAGCAGCAGACGGGCGGGACAGAATAATTCACCCCTCCACTTT. V and J are TRBV2 and TRBJ1-6; 7 bases agree with TRBD1. The junction had 10 bases not matched to a gene; V was cut back by 6 bases and J by 5 bases. This CDR3 has 16 amino acids. Germline V gives CDR1 SNHLY, CDR2 FYNNEI.

This chain links TRBV18 with TRBJ2-7, with D perhaps TRBD2 (5 bases). This CDR3 contains 12 residues. Germline assignment: CDR1 KGHSH and CDR2 LQKENI. Trimming shortened V by 1 base and J by 6 bases, and 7 bases separated the two germline ends. The CDR3 DNA reads TGTGCCAGCTCACCACGCGGGCTCGAGCAGTACGTC. Its translation: CASSPRGLEQYV.

The chain uses TRBV9 and TRBJ1-2; 7 nucleotides agree with TRBD1. The CDR3 has 17 residues. Trimming cost V 0 bases and J 2 bases; bases outside gene matches: 10. Per the germline V gene, CDR1 is SGDLS and CDR2 is YYNGEE. CDR3 loop: CASSVGPTGILNYGYTF. The CDR3 DNA is TGTGCCAGCAGCGTAGGCCCGACAGGGATATTGAACTATGGCTACACCTTC.

The gene calls are TRBV29-1 and TRBJ1-1, with D tentatively TRBD1 (5 bases). CDR1 is SQVTM and CDR2 is ANQGSEA in the germline V gene. CDR3 length equals 12 residues. V gave up 7 bases and J gave up 0 bases, with 9 bases separating them. The CDR3 nucleotides read TGCAGCGGACGGGGGATGAACACTGAAGCTTTCTTT. Translation: CSGRGMNTEAFF.

This clone appeared a single time. V is TRBV25-1 and J is TRBJ1-1; D unclear. The CDR3 has 11 residues. CDR1 and CDR2 from the germline V gene are MGHDK and SYGVNS. V was shortened by 10 bases and J by 1 base, with 7 bases between the two germline ends. Here the CDR3 reads CATAENTEAFF. CDR3 DNA: TGTGCCACCGCTGAGAACACTGAAGCTTTCTTT.

This clone was detected once. The genes are TRBV5-1 and TRBJ1-1; a possible D gene is TRBD1 (6 bases). The germline V and J ends were trimmed by 4 bases and 1 base, with 8 bases remaining between them. Germline V gene lookup returns CDR1 SGHRS and CDR2 YFSETQ. The CDR3 is 13 residues long. The CDR3 loop is CASSAQGNTEAFF. As DNA, the CDR3 is TGCGCCAGCAGCGCACAGGGGAACACTGAAGCTTTCTTT.

V gene TRBV18 combines with J gene TRBJ2-3, with D perhaps given as TRBD1 or TRBD2 (5 bases each). Germline-derived CDR1 and CDR2 are KGHSH and LQKENI. Deletions cut 1 base from V and 3 bases from J, with 14 bases between. The CDR3 runs 16 residues. CDR3 nucleotides: TGTGCCAGCTCACCACTATCGGGGCCAGGGACAGATACGCAGTATTTT. This gives the protein CASSPLSGPGTDTQYF.

The J gene is TRBJ1-2, the V gene TRBV5-1; D remains unclear. Between the trimmed V and J ends, which lost 0 bases and 6 bases, there was a span of 6 bases. The CDR3 length is 12 residues. In germline, CDR1 is SGHRS, CDR2 YFSETQ. The CDR3: CASSLEVDGYTF. The CDR3 nucleotides are TGCGCCAGCAGCTTGGAGGTGGATGGCTACACCTTC.

The chain couples TRBV19 to TRBJ2-1; D possibly corresponds to TRBD1 (6 bases). The germline gives CDR1 LNHDA, CDR2 SQIVND (reference sequence). The CDR3 length is 15 residues. V was clipped by 5 bases and J by 0 bases, with 11 bases between them. This CDR3 is CASSPQGFSYNEQFF. The CDR3 DNA sequence: TGTGCCAGTAGTCCGCAGGGGTTCTCCTACAATGAGCAGTTCTTC. The full variable domain, rest sourced from reference TRBV19 and TRBJ2-1, is DGGITQSPKYLFRKEGQNVTLSCEQNLNHDAMYWYRQDPGQGLRLIYYSQIVNDFQKGDIAEGYSVSREKKESFPLTVTSAQKNPTAFYLCASSPQGFSYNEQFFGPGTRLTVL.

This clone was observed a few times. This chain uses TRBV30 with TRBJ1-6; D remains ambiguous. Germline values: CDR1 GTSNPN, CDR2 SVGIG (reference sequence). Trimming stripped 4 bases from V and 8 bases from J, with 12 bases between. The CDR3 runs 13 residues. The CDR3 region is CAWKAQRYSPLHF. The CDR3 coding sequence is TGTGCCTGGAAGGCACAGCGCTATTCACCCCTCCACTTT.

The J gene is TRBJ2-2, the V gene TRBV7-2; 7 nucleotides line up with TRBD1. Germline CDR1 and CDR2: SGHTA and FQGNSA. Germline trimming cut 3 bases from V and 0 bases from J; bases unmatched to any gene: 4. The CDR3 is 16 residues long. The CDR3 sequence is CASSFPGTANTGELFF. Written as DNA, the CDR3 is TGTGCCAGCAGCTTCCCGGGGACAGCGAACACCGGGGAGCTGTTTTTT.